This T cell receptor beta chain was sequenced in a study of blood T cell repertoires in COVID-19. Study in general: Material from acute and convalescent COVID-19 was sourced from the United States, Italy and Spain.

The protocol was immunoSEQ multiplex PCR, while the TCRdb copy is restricted to in-frame clones and leaves out a portion. This table has under 250,000 clones, more than 70% appearing once. V trimming: 5 bases; J trimming: 7 bases; junction bases outside the gene matches: 7. Germline CDR1 SNHLY, CDR2 FYNNEI. This CDR3 has 13 residues. Material: peripheral blood. The chain carries TRBV2 and TRBJ2-7; TRBD1 agrees at 8 bases. The clonotype originates from a woman of 80 years or more with acute or convalescent COVID-19. CDR3 nucleotides: TGTGCCAGCAGTAATCAGGGGGCGGGGGAGCAGTACTTC. Its translation: CASSNQGAGEQYF.